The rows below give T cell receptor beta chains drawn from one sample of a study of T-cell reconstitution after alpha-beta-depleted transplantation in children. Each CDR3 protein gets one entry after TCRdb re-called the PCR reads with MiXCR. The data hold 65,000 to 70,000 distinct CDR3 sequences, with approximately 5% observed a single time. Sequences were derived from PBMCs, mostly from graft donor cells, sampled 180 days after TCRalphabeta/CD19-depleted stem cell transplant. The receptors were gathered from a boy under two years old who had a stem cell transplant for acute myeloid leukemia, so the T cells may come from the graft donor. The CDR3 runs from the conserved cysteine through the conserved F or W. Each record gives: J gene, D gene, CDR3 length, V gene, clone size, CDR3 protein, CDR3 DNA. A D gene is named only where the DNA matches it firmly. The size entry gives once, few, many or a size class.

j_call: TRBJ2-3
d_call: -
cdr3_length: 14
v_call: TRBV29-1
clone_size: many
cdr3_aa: CSVEDPIGLDTQYF
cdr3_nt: TGCAGCGTTGAAGATCCTATCGGGTTAGATACGCAGTATTTT

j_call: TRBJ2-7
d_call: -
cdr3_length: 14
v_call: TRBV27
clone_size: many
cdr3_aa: CASSRLGVSYEQYF
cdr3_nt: TGTGCCAGCAGTAGATTGGGGGTCTCCTACGAGCAGTACTTC

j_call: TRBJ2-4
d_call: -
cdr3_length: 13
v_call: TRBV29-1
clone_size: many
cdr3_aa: CSVARGAKNIQYF
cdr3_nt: TGCAGCGTTGCCAGGGGAGCCAAAAACATTCAGTACTTC

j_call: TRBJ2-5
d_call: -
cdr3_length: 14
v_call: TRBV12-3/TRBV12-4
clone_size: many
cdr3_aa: CASSLDSSGETQYF
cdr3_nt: TGTGCCAGCAGTTTAGACTCCAGTGGGGAGACCCAGTACTTC

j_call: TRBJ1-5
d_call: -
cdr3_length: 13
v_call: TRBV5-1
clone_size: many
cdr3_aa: CASRPDRDQPQHF
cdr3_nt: TGCGCCAGCAGGCCAGACAGAGATCAGCCCCAGCATTTT

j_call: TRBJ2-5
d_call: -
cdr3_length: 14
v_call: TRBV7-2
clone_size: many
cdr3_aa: CASSPDRYQETQYF
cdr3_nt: TGTGCCAGCAGCCCCGACAGATACCAAGAGACCCAGTACTTC

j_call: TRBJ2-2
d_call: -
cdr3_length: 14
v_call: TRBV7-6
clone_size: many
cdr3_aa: CASSFPGTSGELFF
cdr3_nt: TGTGCCAGCAGCTTCCCTGGGACTTCCGGGGAGCTGTTTTTT

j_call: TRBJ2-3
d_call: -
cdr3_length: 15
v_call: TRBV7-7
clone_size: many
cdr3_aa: CASSPTSTSTDTQYF
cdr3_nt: TGTGCCAGCAGCCCAACCTCGACTAGCACAGATACGCAGTATTTT

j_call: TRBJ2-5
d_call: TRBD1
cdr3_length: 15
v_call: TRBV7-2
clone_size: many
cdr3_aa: CASSAQQGTQETQYF
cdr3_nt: TGTGCCAGCAGCGCTCAACAGGGGACCCAAGAGACCCAGTACTTC

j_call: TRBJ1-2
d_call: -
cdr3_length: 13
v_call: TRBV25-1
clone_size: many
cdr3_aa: CASSEPGRHGYTF
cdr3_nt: TGTGCCAGCAGTGAGCCGGGCCGACATGGCTACACCTTC